The 19 T cell receptor beta chains given below trace back to one sample, sequenced in a study of shared clonotypes between healthy human individuals. CD45RO-negative, CCR7-positively selected cells formed the naive CD8 fraction, excluding terminally differentiated effector memory CD45RA+ cells. Profiled with immunoSEQ multiplex PCR; TCRdb holds only in-frame clones, not every one. The sample records approximately 650,000 clones, about 95% being singletons. The specimen was naive CD8+ T cells sorted from blood. These receptors all come from a young woman in good health.

The chain carries TRBV2 and TRBJ2-1, with 7 bases fitting TRBD1. The V segment lost 9 bases and the J segment 0 bases; nucleotides outside the gene matches: 8. Per germline, CDR1 SNHLY and CDR2 FYNNEI. The CDR3 sequence is 15 residues long. The CDR3 here is CASEIAGGSYNEQFF. CDR3 in DNA: TGTGCCAGTGAGATTGCAGGGGGCTCCTACAATGAGCAGTTCTTC.

This chain joins TRBV27 and TRBJ1-2; TRBD1 agrees at 7 bases. Germline V lookup: CDR1 MNHEY, CDR2 SMNVEV (reference sequence). This CDR3 is built from 14 residues. V lost 5 bases to trimming and J lost 2 bases; unmatched junction nucleotides: 5. As DNA, the CDR3 is TGTGCCAGCAGTACGACAGGGTCGAACTATGGCTACACCTTC. Protein sequence: CASSTTGSNYGYTF.

The chain is built from TRBV7-9 and TRBJ2-5; D is possibly TRBD1 or TRBD2 (5 bases each). Germline V lookup: CDR1 SEHNR, CDR2 FQNEAQ (reference sequence). Deletions cut 4 bases from V and 2 bases from J, with 20 bases between. This CDR3 spans 17 amino acids. The DNA of the CDR3 is TGTGCCAGCAGCTCCTTTGGGGACCTCCAGCCGCAAGAGACCCAGTACTTC. As protein: CASSSFGDLQPQETQYF. Using reference TRBV7-9 and TRBJ2-5 for the parts outside the CDR3, the full variable domain is DTGVSQNPRHKITKRGQNVTFRCDPISEHNRLYWYRQTLGQGPEFLTYFQNEAQLEKSRLLSDRFSAERPKGSFSTLEIQRTEQGDSAMYLCASSSFGDLQPQETQYFGPGTRLLVL.

This rearrangement joins TRBV28 to TRBJ2-1; 11 nucleotides align to TRBD2. The CDR3 totals 13 residues. From germline, CDR1 is MDHEN and CDR2 SYDVKM. V lost 2 bases, J lost 16 bases, and 7 bases stayed unmatched. CDR3 coding DNA: TGTGCCAGCAGTTTACCCAGGACTAGCGGGTTATTCTTC. Its translation is CASSLPRTSGLFF.

The genes are TRBV6-5 and TRBJ1-3, with a tentative D call TRBD1 (6 bases). The V end lost 4 bases, the J end lost 4 bases, and 11 bases lay between the germline ends. The CDR3 spans 14 residues. CDR1 and CDR2 (germline): MNHEY, SVGAGI. CDR3: CASSSRGFGNTIYF. The CDR3 DNA reads as TGTGCCAGCAGTTCCAGGGGCTTCGGAAACACCATATATTTT.

The chain has TRBV7-6 and TRBJ2-1; 8 nucleotides align to TRBD1. Germline lookup yields CDR1 SGHVS and CDR2 FNYEAQ. This CDR3 has 15 amino acids. V lost 4 bases to trimming and J lost 4 bases; unmatched junction nucleotides: 6. The chain's CDR3 is CASSSPGDRYNEQFF. The CDR3, as DNA: TGTGCCAGCAGCTCCCCTGGGGACAGGTACAATGAGCAGTTCTTC.

The table lists this clone with a count of one. This chain links TRBV11-2 with TRBJ2-7; 9 positions agree with TRBD2. This CDR3 contains 15 residues. The V segment lost 5 bases and the J segment 4 bases; nucleotides outside the gene matches: 9. The germline V gene has CDR1 SGHAT and CDR2 FQNNGV. The CDR3 sequence: CASSIFSGSGYEQYF. As DNA, the CDR3 is TGTGCCAGCAGCATATTTAGCGGGAGCGGGTACGAGCAGTACTTC.

The gene calls are TRBV28 and TRBJ1-1; TRBD1 agrees at 7 bases. Germline V gene sequence: CDR1 MDHEN, CDR2 SYDVKM. With 6 bases clipped from V and 0 bases from J, the junction kept 10 bases outside the gene matches. The CDR3 consists of 16 residues. The CDR3 region has the DNA TGTGCCAGCAGCCTCAATACAGGGGAGGTGAACACTGAAGCTTTCTTT. The encoded protein is CASSLNTGEVNTEAFF.

The sample holds one count of this clone. The J gene is TRBJ1-2, the V gene TRBV27, with TRBD1 matching over 11 bases. After removal of 6 bases from V and 6 bases from J, the junction contained 3 bases not matched to a gene. The germline V gene encodes CDR1 MNHEY and CDR2 SMNVEV (reference sequence). The CDR3 is 13 residues long. CDR3 nucleotides: TGTGCCAGCAGCACGGACAGGGGGCATGGCTACACCTTC. It codes for CASSTDRGHGYTF.

This chain joins TRBV7-6 and TRBJ1-1; maybe TRBD1 (6 bases). The CDR3 extends over 15 amino acids. CDR1 SGHVS and CDR2 FNYEAQ come from the germline V gene. V was trimmed by 2 bases and J by 2 bases, leaving 12 bases between them. CDR3 protein: CASSLRGQSNTEAFF. CDR3 DNA sequence: TGTGCCAGCAGCTTACGAGGACAGTCAAACACTGAAGCTTTCTTT.

The chain joins TRBV15 to TRBJ2-2; unclear D gene. The CDR3 extends over 14 amino acids. The ends were cut back, 2 bases at V and 0 bases at J, with 4 bases in the middle. Looked up from germline, CDR1 is LNHNV and CDR2 is YYDKDF (reference sequence). The CDR3 protein is CATSRLANTGELFF. For the CDR3, the DNA is TGTGCCACCAGCAGACTAGCGAACACCGGGGAGCTGTTTTTT.

The chain combines TRBV4-1 with TRBJ1-2; 7 bases are shared with TRBD1. CDR1 and CDR2 from the germline V gene are MGHRA and YSYEKL. V was clipped by 4 bases and J by 2 bases; unmatched bases: 7. The length of the CDR3 is 15 residues. The CDR3 loop reads CASSPGGQGNYGYTF. The CDR3 nucleotides are TGCGCCAGCAGCCCAGGGGGGCAGGGGAACTATGGCTACACCTTC.

A word on this clone: This CDR3 is also generated by other DNA sequences in the sample. V usage is TRBV4-1 and J usage is TRBJ2-2; D not certain. V lost 0 bases, J lost 4 bases, and 6 bases lay in between. The germline V gene has CDR1 MGHRA and CDR2 YSYEKL. CDR3 size: 14 residues. The CDR3 loop reads CASSQDGGTGELFF. The CDR3 region has the DNA TGCGCCAGCAGCCAAGACGGCGGCACCGGGGAGCTGTTTTTT.

This chain connects TRBV6-1 to TRBJ1-2; TRBD1 matches 9 bases. The CDR3 length is 15 residues. V lost 5 bases to trimming and J lost 0 bases; unmatched junction nucleotides: 4. CDR1 is MNHNS and CDR2 is SASEGT in the germline V gene. CDR3 nucleotides: TGTGCCAGCAGTCACCGGGACAGGGCTAACTATGGCTACACCTTC. Translation: CASSHRDRANYGYTF.

The chain joins TRBV29-1 to TRBJ2-5; TRBD1 matches 7 bases. Near its end, the DNA agrees better with TRBJ2-7, so the J call may be wrong. Germline loops: CDR1 SQVTM, CDR2 ANQGSEA. This CDR3 contains 12 residues. CDR3 coding DNA: TGCAGCGTAACCGGGACAGCCTACGAGCAGTACTTC. Encoded protein: CSVTGTAYEQYF.

The chain couples TRBV2 to TRBJ2-7, with 8 bases aligning to TRBD2. After removal of 3 bases from V and 5 bases from J, the junction contained 9 bases not matched to a gene. Germline V gene sequence: CDR1 SNHLY, CDR2 FYNNEI. This CDR3 is built from 15 residues. Here the CDR3 DNA reads TGTGCCAGCAGTGAGTGGTTCCGGGAGGGGGACGAGCAGTACTTC. Translation gives CASSEWFREGDEQYF.

The rearrangement links TRBV5-4 to TRBJ2-3, with 15 bases matching TRBD2. The CDR3 runs 18 residues. The germline CDR1 and CDR2 sequences are SGHNT and YYREEE (reference sequence). V gave up 4 bases and J gave up 2 bases; unmatched junction bases: 8. CDR3 in amino acids: CASSPYGTSGRLTDTQYF. In nucleotides, the CDR3 is TGTGCCAGCAGCCCGTACGGGACTAGCGGGAGGCTCACAGATACGCAGTATTTT.

The chain couples TRBV27 to TRBJ2-7, with 9 bases aligning to TRBD1. The CDR3 totals 14 residues. Germline CDR1 and CDR2: MNHEY and SMNVEV (reference sequence). V shed 4 bases, J shed 3 bases, and the junction held 4 bases outside the gene matches. The CDR3 here is CASSWGTGFYEQYF. In DNA, the CDR3 is TGTGCCAGCAGTTGGGGGACAGGGTTCTACGAGCAGTACTTC.

The chain links TRBV6-5 to TRBJ1-2; 8 nucleotides line up with TRBD1. This CDR3 spans 13 amino acids. The junction had 4 bases not matched to a gene; V was cut back by 6 bases and J by 4 bases. Germline V CDR1 and CDR2: MNHEY, SVGAGI. CDR3 region: CASRPDRGYGYTF. The CDR3 DNA follows: TGTGCCAGCAGACCAGACAGGGGCTATGGCTACACCTTC.